The clone carrying this T cell receptor beta chain was seen more than once but under ten times. The antigen remains unidentified. Profiled with immunoSEQ multiplex PCR; TCRdb holds only in-frame clones, not every one. Found here are more than 80,000 clones, under 95% of them singletons; the top ten hold about 24%. The data were obtained in a study of T cell responses to AZD1222 COVID-19 vaccine. The overall study: Pooled in the analysis were second doses at about 4 or about 12 weeks. Overall study results and limits: Clonal diversity may have been underestimated in mostly white British donors. With two AZD1222 doses given, Spike-specific TCR breadth and depth both rose.

Sequenced material: peripheral blood, taken on day 0 of AZD1222 vaccination. The source of this sequence is an adult in good health.

Here the CDR3 reads CASSSGLEYDTQYF. CDR3 sequence (DNA): TGTGCCAGCAGCTCCGGACTAGAGTATGATACGCAGTATTTT. This sequence joins TRBV7-8 and TRBJ2-3; 7 bases map to TRBD2. J lost 6 bases, V lost 4 bases, and 7 bases had no gene match. The CDR3 totals 14 residues. CDR1 and CDR2 (germline): SGHVS, FQNEAQ. The whole variable domain, remainder taken from reference TRBV7-8 and TRBJ2-3, is GAGVSQSPRYKVAKRGQDVALRCDPISGHVSLFWYQQALGQGPEFLTYFQNEAQLDKSGLPSDRFFAERPEGSVSTLKIQRTQQEDSAVYLCASSSGLEYDTQYFGPGTRLTVL.